The T cell receptor beta chain under discussion was sequenced for a study of radiotherapy plus CTLA-4 blockade in lung cancer (dated by TCRdb to the late 2010s). A note on the overall study: Among the enrolled patients, about 19% had an objective response, and less than 40% reached disease control.

The library relied on the immunoSEQ multiplex PCR assay. Entries here come from immuneACCESS through TCRdb and include only in-frame sequences with V and J called. Some clones fail to appear in such tables; in the studies checked, an unresolved V gene covers under half of the shortfall, and the cause of the remainder is unknown. Recorded for this sample are 95,000 to 150,000 clones; more than 80% of them occurred a single time. Of the sample, 6.9% is held by the ten largest clones. The study evaluated CTLA-4 blockade (ipilimumab) given together with focal radiation therapy in patients who had chemo-refractory metastatic non-small-cell lung cancer. The research as a whole found: After treatment with radiotherapy and ipilimumab, TCR clones that originated in tumors expanded in peripheral blood. Increased serum interferon-beta after radiation, together with early dynamic changes in blood T cell clones, were reported to be the strongest predictors of response.

Notes on this clone: Its antigen specificity is not known. Base qualities are missing; no much larger clone stands one base away.

From the cysteine up to the phenylalanine, the CDR3 has a length of 14 residues. The kept DNA is CDR3 alone, 42 bases in frame from the first base. Based on the germline V gene, the CDR1 and CDR2 sequences are SGDLS and YYNGEE. Between the V and J ends, shortened by 0 bases and 7 bases respectively, the junction contains 14 bases. This TCR came from a human donor with non-small cell lung cancer that progressed on radiotherapy plus ipilimumab. Here the sequenced sample was peripheral blood, taken from a patient treated with radiotherapy plus ipilimumab. Recombination joined TRBV9 with TRBJ2-7, with a tentative D gene TRBD2 over 5 matching bases. CDR3 sequence: CASSVGVGGVEQYF. The nucleotides read TGTGCCAGCAGCGTAGGTGTCGGAGGAGTGGAGCAGTACTTC. With the portions outside the CDR3 filled from the reference TRBV9 and TRBJ2-7 genes, the complete variable region becomes DSGVTQTPKHLITATGQRVTLRCSPRSGDLSVYWYQQSLDQGLQFLIQYYNGEERAKGNILERFSAQQFPDLHSELNLSSLELGDSALYFCASSVGVGGVEQYFGPGTRLTVT.